These 12 T cell receptor beta chains were all obtained from the same sample, sequenced in a study of human T cells and chemical hapten exposure. Time point reported: pre-sensitization, week 0. Treatment given: therapeutic diphenylcyclopropenone sensitization with weekly scalp DPC. TCRdb recomputed calls from the RACE reads with MiXCR, one row per CDR3 protein. Here the sample spans about 120,000 distinct CDR3 sequences, less than 15% being singletons. Sequencing used whole blood, obtained in connection with sensitization to the hapten diphenylcyclopropenone (DPC). These receptors were taken from a young woman with alopecia areata. Some clones in this sample may be carry-over from other donors' samples.

This sequence joins TRBV7-2 and TRBJ2-5; D may be TRBD2 (7 bases). The CDR3 contains 16 residues. Germline CDR1 reads SGHTA; CDR2 reads FQGNSA. Trimming stripped 5 bases from V and 1 base from J, with 17 bases between. The CDR3 region has the DNA TGTGCCAGCAGCGCCGGGCCGCGGGGGCTCCAAGAGACCCAGTACTTC. As protein: CASSAGPRGLQETQYF.

CDR3 DNA sequence: TGTGCCAGCAGTTACCCACCAGAGACCCAGTACTTC. Its translation: CASSYPPETQYF. The gene calls are TRBV6-2 or TRBV6-3 and TRBJ2-5, with D uncertain. The germline V gene encodes CDR1 MNHEY and CDR2 SVGEGT. The CDR3 sequence is 12 residues long. Trimming removed 2 bases at V and 4 bases at J, with 5 bases between.

V is TRBV4-1 and J is TRBJ1-3, with D tentatively TRBD1 (6 bases). In germline, CDR1 is MGHRA, CDR2 YSYEKL. The germline V and J ends were trimmed by 4 bases and 4 bases, with 14 bases remaining between them. CDR3 length equals 15 residues. CDR3 residues: CASSPYDRRGNTIYF. CDR3 sequence (DNA): TGCGCCAGCAGCCCTTACGACAGGCGGGGAAACACCATATATTTT.

This clonotype occurred a few times. V is TRBV3-2 and J is TRBJ2-1; no DNA check was done on the table's D call, TRBD2. TRBV3-2 is a pseudogene. CDR3 length: 20 residues. This CDR3 reads CASRRKNGTSGGSSYNEQFF. The CDR3 bases are TGTGCCAGCAGGCGAAAAAACGGGACTAGCGGGGGGAGCTCCTACAATGAGCAGTTCTTC.

The V call is TRBV28, the J call TRBJ1-2, with TRBD1 matching over 7 bases. V trimming: 4 bases; J trimming: 3 bases; junction bases outside the gene matches: 11. This CDR3 spans 16 amino acids. The germline CDR1 and CDR2 sequences are MDHEN and SYDVKM. CDR3 sequence reads: CASSSLLFDRDYGYTF. CDR3 nucleotide sequence: TGTGCCAGCAGTTCCTTACTCTTCGACAGGGACTATGGCTACACCTTC.

This clonotype was seen many times. V gene TRBV27 combines with J gene TRBJ1-1, with D uncertain. V lost 5 bases, J lost 4 bases, and 17 bases lay in between. Germline CDR1 and CDR2: MNHEY and SMNVEV (reference sequence). The CDR3 length is 15 residues. CDR3 nucleotides: TGTGCCAGCAGTCCTACCCGACTTCTAAGCACTGAAGCTTTCTTT. Translating it yields CASSPTRLLSTEAFF.

This clonotype was counted between two and nine times. J is TRBJ2-1 and V is TRBV20-1, with no clear D. The V gene lost 3 bases and the J gene lost 8 bases, with 20 bases spanning the gap. The CDR3 is made up of 15 amino acids. The germline CDR1 and CDR2 sequences are DFQATT and SNEGSKA (reference sequence). The CDR3 here is CSASRFRGTRYEQFF. DNA of the CDR3: TGCAGTGCTAGTCGTTTCCGCGGAACACGCTATGAGCAGTTCTTC.

This clonotype was picked up many times. CDR3 DNA: TGTGCCAGCAGCTTAGTTCCAGCGGGCACAGATACGCAGTATTTT. Translated: CASSLVPAGTDTQYF. The gene calls are TRBV7-6 and TRBJ2-3; possibly TRBD2 for D (5 bases). This CDR3 comprises 15 residues. Trimming removed 1 base at V and 1 base at J, with 9 bases between. Per the germline V gene, CDR1 is SGHVS and CDR2 is FNYEAQ.

This clonotype was detected ten times or more. The CDR3 here is CASSLGGWETQYF. CDR3 nucleotides: TGTGCCAGCAGCTTAGGCGGTTGGGAGACCCAGTACTTC. The chain employs TRBV11-2 and TRBJ2-5; D uncertain. The CDR3 extends over 13 amino acids. The V end lost 1 base, the J end lost 5 bases, and 8 bases lay between the germline ends. Germline V CDR1 and CDR2: SGHAT, FQNNGV.

This clonotype was detected many times. The genes are TRBV5-1 and TRBJ1-2; D gene unclear. The V gene lost 5 bases and the J gene lost 0 bases, with 8 bases spanning the gap. The germline gives CDR1 SGHRS, CDR2 YFSETQ. The CDR3 consists of 13 residues. In DNA form, the CDR3 reads TGCGCCAGCAGAGCCGGAGCTAACTATGGCTACACCTTC. This gives the protein CASRAGANYGYTF.

This clonotype was recorded at least ten times. Here the CDR3 DNA reads TGCGCCAGCAGCTTGGACAGGGTAAATGAGCAGTTCTTC. Its protein product is CASSLDRVNEQFF. The V gene is TRBV5-1, the J gene TRBJ2-1; perhaps TRBD1 as D (6 bases). Between the trimmed V and J ends, which lost 0 bases and 7 bases, there was a span of 8 bases. The CDR3 runs to 13 residues. Germline V gene data show CDR1 as SGHRS and CDR2 as YFSETQ.

The rearrangement uses TRBV21-1 and TRBJ1-1; the DNA was not used to check the table's D call, TRBD1. TRBV21-1 is reported as a pseudogene. The CDR3 runs 13 residues. This CDR3 is CASSTEGQVEAFF. In DNA, the CDR3 is TGTGCCAGCAGCACCGAGGGGCAGGTTGAAGCTTTCTTT.